These T cell receptor beta chains were read from a single sample in a study of Graves' ophthalmopathy and Graves' hyperthyroidism. TCRdb independently ran MiXCR on the multiplex PCR reads; one entry per CDR3 protein. The sample holds approximately 640,000 distinct CDR3 sequences; more than 40% are singletons and the top ten take around 3%. The sequenced sample consisted of peripheral blood. The receptors come from an adult man with Graves' ophthalmopathy. Both conserved end residues are part of each CDR3. A D gene is named only where the DNA matches it firmly. Not every row has a clone size; where given, it reads once, few, many or a size class.

d_gene: -; v_gene: TRBV20-1; j_gene: TRBJ1-4; abundance: many; CDR3aa: CSARGRTEGTNEKLFF; CDR3nt: TGCAGTGCTAGAGGGAGGACAGAGGGAACTAATGAAAAACTGTTTTTT
d_gene: -; v_gene: TRBV29-1; j_gene: TRBJ1-4; abundance: many; CDR3aa: CSVRAYEKLFF; CDR3nt: TGCAGCGTGCGGGCCTATGAAAAACTGTTTTTT
d_gene: TRBD2; v_gene: TRBV25-1; j_gene: TRBJ2-5; abundance: many; CDR3aa: CASSESGDGGQETQYF; CDR3nt: TGTGCCAGCAGTGAATCCGGCGACGGGGGGCAAGAGACCCAGTACTTC
d_gene: -; v_gene: TRBV29-1; j_gene: TRBJ2-1; abundance: -; CDR3aa: CSVAPRLVIHEQFF; CDR3nt: TGCAGCGTTGCCCCCCGACTAGTTATACATGAGCAGTTCTTC
d_gene: -; v_gene: TRBV2; j_gene: TRBJ1-4; abundance: -; CDR3aa: CASRPGQAGEKLFF; CDR3nt: TGTGCCAGCAGGCCCGGGCAGGCGGGGGAAAAACTGTTTTTT
d_gene: TRBD1; v_gene: TRBV19; j_gene: TRBJ1-5; abundance: -; CDR3aa: CASSETGEPQHF; CDR3nt: TGTGCCAGTAGTGAGACAGGGGAGCCCCAGCATTTT
d_gene: -; v_gene: TRBV2; j_gene: TRBJ2-7; abundance: many; CDR3aa: CASSAFSEQYF; CDR3nt: TGTGCCAGCAGTGCTTTTTCCGAGCAGTACTTC
d_gene: -; v_gene: TRBV7-9; j_gene: TRBJ2-1; abundance: -; CDR3aa: CASSLGHNEQFF; CDR3nt: TGTGCCAGCAGCTTAGGTCACAATGAGCAGTTCTTC
d_gene: -; v_gene: TRBV10-3; j_gene: TRBJ1-6; abundance: -; CDR3aa: CASRKVPKLSSYNSPLHF; CDR3nt: TGTGCCAGCAGGAAGGTACCCAAGCTGAGCTCCTATAATTCACCCCTCCACTTT
d_gene: -; v_gene: TRBV7-9; j_gene: TRBJ2-7; abundance: many; CDR3aa: CASSKSAGAYEQYF; CDR3nt: TGTGCCAGCAGCAAAAGCGCCGGGGCCTACGAGCAGTACTTC
d_gene: -; v_gene: TRBV7-6; j_gene: TRBJ1-4; abundance: -; CDR3aa: CASSLRGPGGEKLFF; CDR3nt: TGTGCCAGCAGCTTAAGGGGTCCGGGGGGTGAAAAACTGTTTTTT
d_gene: TRBD2; v_gene: TRBV6-5; j_gene: TRBJ2-7; abundance: few; CDR3aa: CASSYGPGRGLYEQYF; CDR3nt: TGTGCCAGCAGTTACGGGCCCGGGAGGGGTCTCTACGAGCAGTACTTC
d_gene: -; v_gene: TRBV20-1; j_gene: TRBJ1-2; abundance: many; CDR3aa: CSARVPLTENYGYTF; CDR3nt: TGCAGTGCTAGAGTCCCCTTGACAGAAAACTATGGCTACACCTTC
d_gene: -; v_gene: TRBV2; j_gene: TRBJ2-5; abundance: -; CDR3aa: CASSEQGWEQETQYF; CDR3nt: TGTGCCAGCAGTGAGCAGGGGTGGGAACAAGAGACCCAGTACTTC
d_gene: TRBD1; v_gene: TRBV7-9; j_gene: TRBJ1-1; abundance: few; CDR3aa: CASSPRDSNTEAFF; CDR3nt: TGTGCCAGCAGCCCGCGGGACAGTAACACTGAAGCTTTCTTT
d_gene: TRBD1; v_gene: TRBV5-1; j_gene: TRBJ1-1; abundance: many; CDR3aa: CASSDYRGLNTEAFF; CDR3nt: TGCGCCAGCAGCGACTACAGGGGGCTGAACACTGAAGCTTTCTTT
d_gene: -; v_gene: TRBV7-3; j_gene: TRBJ1-6; abundance: many; CDR3aa: CASSTDRNSPLHF; CDR3nt: TGTGCCAGCAGCACCGACCGTAATTCACCCCTCCACTTT
d_gene: -; v_gene: TRBV9; j_gene: TRBJ1-4; abundance: -; CDR3aa: CASSVGIVGKLFF; CDR3nt: TGTGCCAGCAGCGTAGGGATCGTAGGAAAACTGTTCTTT
d_gene: TRBD2; v_gene: TRBV20-1; j_gene: TRBJ2-5; abundance: many; CDR3aa: CSAQTSGTETQYF; CDR3nt: TGCAGTGCCCAGACTAGCGGGACTGAGACCCAGTACTTC
d_gene: -; v_gene: TRBV20-1; j_gene: TRBJ2-5; abundance: many; CDR3aa: CSARGTPHETQYF; CDR3nt: TGCAGTGCTAGGGGGACCCCCCACGAGACCCAGTACTTC
d_gene: TRBD2; v_gene: TRBV7-9; j_gene: TRBJ2-7; abundance: -; CDR3aa: CASSQGPSGSSYEQYF; CDR3nt: TGTGCCAGCAGCCAAGGGCCTAGCGGGAGCTCCTACGAGCAGTACTTC
d_gene: -; v_gene: TRBV7-8; j_gene: TRBJ1-6; abundance: many; CDR3aa: CASSLNRPDNSPLHF; CDR3nt: TGTGCCAGCAGCTTAAATCGGCCGGATAATTCACCCCTCCACTTT
d_gene: TRBD1; v_gene: TRBV2; j_gene: TRBJ1-4; abundance: -; CDR3aa: CASSDRGANEKLLF; CDR3nt: TGTGCCAGCAGTGACAGGGGGGCTAATGAAAAACTGCTTTTT
d_gene: -; v_gene: TRBV4-1; j_gene: TRBJ1-1; abundance: -; CDR3aa: CACSLGGSTEAFF; CDR3nt: TGTGCCTGCAGCTTAGGGGGTTCCACTGAAGCTTTCTTT
d_gene: TRBD1; v_gene: TRBV10-3; j_gene: TRBJ2-7; abundance: -; CDR3aa: CAISNGQGAYEQYF; CDR3nt: TGTGCCATCAGTAACGGACAGGGAGCCTACGAGCAGTACTTC
d_gene: TRBD2; v_gene: TRBV28; j_gene: TRBJ2-7; abundance: many; CDR3aa: CASSSAGLADEQYF; CDR3nt: TGTGCCAGCAGTTCTGCGGGACTAGCGGACGAGCAGTACTTC
d_gene: -; v_gene: TRBV4-2; j_gene: TRBJ1-5; abundance: many; CDR3aa: CASSQAQNQPQHF; CDR3nt: TGTGCCAGCAGCCAAGCCCAAAATCAGCCCCAGCATTTT
d_gene: -; v_gene: TRBV25-1; j_gene: TRBJ1-1; abundance: -; CDR3aa: CASSEGGGYSTEAFF; CDR3nt: TGTGCCAGCAGTGAAGGTGGGGGGTATAGCACTGAAGCTTTCTTT
d_gene: TRBD1; v_gene: TRBV2; j_gene: TRBJ1-2; abundance: -; CDR3aa: CASSQGQGDYGHTF; CDR3nt: TGTGCCAGCAGCCAGGGACAGGGGGACTATGGCCACACCTTC
d_gene: TRBD1; v_gene: TRBV5-1; j_gene: TRBJ2-7; abundance: -; CDR3aa: CASSLAQGNSYEQYF; CDR3nt: TGCGCCAGCAGCTTGGCACAGGGGAACTCCTACGAGCAGTACTTC
d_gene: -; v_gene: TRBV20-1; j_gene: TRBJ1-4; abundance: -; CDR3aa: CSATTGTLALEKLFF; CDR3nt: TGCAGTGCAACAACCGGGACCTTGGCCCTTGAAAAACTGTTTTTT
d_gene: TRBD2; v_gene: TRBV12-3/TRBV12-4; j_gene: TRBJ2-7; abundance: -; CDR3aa: CASSLLSGRLHEQCF; CDR3nt: TGTGCCAGCAGCCTCCTTAGCGGGAGGCTCCACGAGCAGTGCTTC
d_gene: TRBD2; v_gene: TRBV11-1; j_gene: TRBJ2-7; abundance: few; CDR3aa: CASSLFASGRAAVYEQYF; CDR3nt: TGTGCCAGCAGCTTGTTTGCTAGCGGGAGGGCCGCCGTTTACGAGCAGTACTTC
d_gene: -; v_gene: TRBV29-1; j_gene: TRBJ2-1; abundance: -; CDR3aa: CSVEGRTGEQFF; CDR3nt: TGCAGCGTAGAGGGGCGGACCGGGGAGCAGTTCTTC
d_gene: -; v_gene: TRBV6-5; j_gene: TRBJ1-1; abundance: -; CDR3aa: CASSPRAMNTEAFF; CDR3nt: TGTGCCAGCAGCCCCCGGGCGATGAACACTGAAGCTTTCTTT
d_gene: -; v_gene: TRBV5-5; j_gene: TRBJ1-4; abundance: -; CDR3aa: CASSPVGVPNEKLFF; CDR3nt: TGTGCCAGCAGTCCCGTGGGGGTCCCTAATGAAAAACTGTTTTTT
d_gene: TRBD1; v_gene: TRBV29-1; j_gene: TRBJ1-1; abundance: many; CDR3aa: CSVEGTGTSNTEAFF; CDR3nt: TGCAGCGTTGAAGGGACAGGGACTTCGAACACTGAAGCTTTCTTT
d_gene: TRBD1; v_gene: TRBV29-1; j_gene: TRBJ2-5; abundance: -; CDR3aa: CSVESTGAETQYF; CDR3nt: TGCAGCGTTGAGTCGACAGGGGCAGAGACCCAGTACTTC
d_gene: TRBD1; v_gene: TRBV7-9; j_gene: TRBJ2-2; abundance: -; CDR3aa: CASSLARQGVRTGELFF; CDR3nt: TGTGCCAGCAGCTTAGCCAGACAGGGTGTGAGGACCGGGGAGCTGTTTTTT
d_gene: -; v_gene: TRBV5-5; j_gene: TRBJ2-2; abundance: -; CDR3aa: CASSQELVNTGELFF; CDR3nt: TGTGCCAGCAGCCAAGAGCTGGTGAACACCGGGGAGCTGTTTTTT
d_gene: -; v_gene: TRBV4-2; j_gene: TRBJ1-6; abundance: many; CDR3aa: CASSLTVYNSPLHF; CDR3nt: TGTGCCAGCAGCCTGACAGTTTATAATTCACCCCTCCACTTT
d_gene: -; v_gene: TRBV7-9; j_gene: TRBJ2-5; abundance: many; CDR3aa: CASSLGYTLEMVKETQYF; CDR3nt: TGTGCCAGCAGCTTAGGGTACACGCTGGAAATGGTCAAAGAGACCCAGTACTTC
d_gene: TRBD1; v_gene: TRBV20-1; j_gene: TRBJ1-5; abundance: -; CDR3aa: CSAGGRGQTQHF; CDR3nt: TGCAGTGCTGGAGGCAGGGGGCAGACCCAGCATTTT
d_gene: -; v_gene: TRBV20-1; j_gene: TRBJ1-2; abundance: many; CDR3aa: CSARVNFYGYTF; CDR3nt: TGCAGTGCTAGAGTGAACTTCTATGGCTACACCTTC